This TCR beta chain was sequenced for a study of technical replicates of blood from a handful of donors. This clone came up once. Using immunoSEQ multiplex PCR, the repertoire was profiled, and TCRdb retains in-frame clones only, with some absent. The data show approximately 73,000 clones, with 85% to 95% seen just once and around 0.37% held by the top ten. Trimming left V 1 base short and J 4 bases short, with 20 bases between. The length of the CDR3 is 18 residues. The germline CDR1 and CDR2 sequences are SGHVS and FQNEAQ. The rearrangement uses TRBV7-8 and TRBJ1-5, with no clear D. This sequence originates from a human donor in good health. Sequencing was carried out using T cells isolated from PBMCs. The CDR3 DNA follows: TGTGCCAGCAGCTTAGTGGCTAGCCCCTTTGATCATAATCAGCCCCAGCATTTT. Translation gives CASSLVASPFDHNQPQHF.